The source of this T cell receptor (beta chain) is a study of blood T cell repertoires in COVID-19. Across the whole study: Collection of acute and convalescent COVID-19 samples took place in the United States, Italy and Spain. Nucleic acid was either cDNA or gDNA, and it came from T cells, B-cell-depleted T cells, or PBMCs.

In the source study's methods: Amplification with reference gene primers provided the estimates of nucleated cell counts. Here immunoSEQ multiplex PCR was the method, and the copy in TCRdb shows in-frame clones only, minus some. V and J calls and clone size are copied from that table; D and trimming were computed from the DNA. The sample holds approximately 160,000 clones, about three quarters seen once. V was pared by 7 bases and J by 2 bases, with 8 bases of the junction left unmatched. Germline V lookup: CDR1 SGHDT, CDR2 YYEEEE. The CDR3 sequence is 14 residues long. Sequenced sample: peripheral blood. The receptor comes from a man between 65 and 85 years old with acute or convalescent COVID-19. The genes are TRBV5-6 and TRBJ2-7; TRBD1 agrees at 8 bases. CDR3 DNA: TGTGCCAGCCAGTACGGACAGGGCCCCTACGAGCAGTACTTC. Translation: CASQYGQGPYEQYF.